One and the same sample provided the 8 T cell receptor beta chains below, sequenced in a study of cytomegalovirus exposure and HLA in healthy donors. The study ran its PCR with 60 Vbeta and 13 Jbeta primers. The assay was immunoSEQ multiplex PCR, and TCRdb's table has in-frame clones only and misses some. In total, the table holds about 54,000 clones. What was sequenced was PBMCs. The receptors originated from a woman between 35 and 50 years old in good health and CMV-seronegative.

CDR3 region: CSVEGVSGRARYEQYF. As DNA, the CDR3 is TGCAGCGTTGAAGGGGTTAGCGGGAGGGCCAGGTACGAGCAGTACTTC. The chain combines TRBV29-1 with TRBJ2-7; 11 bases map to TRBD2. V was pared by 1 base and J by 4 bases, with 9 bases of the junction left unmatched. CDR1 and CDR2 (germline): SQVTM, ANQGSEA. The CDR3 spans 16 residues.

V is TRBV19 and J is TRBJ1-5, with 7 bases that match TRBD1. Germline lookup yields CDR1 LNHDA and CDR2 SQIVND (reference sequence). J gave up 1 base and V 6 bases, and 6 bases lay outside the gene matches. This CDR3 has 15 amino acids. Here the CDR3 DNA reads TGTGCCAGTAGATCAGGGGGACGGAGCAATCAGCCCCAGCATTTT. It codes for CASRSGGRSNQPQHF. Variable domain in full (rest from reference TRBV19 and TRBJ1-5): DGGITQSPKYLFRKEGQNVTLSCEQNLNHDAMYWYRQDPGQGLRLIYYSQIVNDFQKGDIAEGYSVSREKKESFPLTVTSAQKNPTAFYLCASRSGGRSNQPQHFGDGTRLSIL.

V usage is TRBV7-9 and J usage is TRBJ2-2, with TRBD2 matching 11 bases. V lost 7 bases to trimming and J lost 3 bases; unmatched junction nucleotides: 10. Germline V gene data show CDR1 as SEHNR and CDR2 as FQNEAQ (reference sequence). This CDR3 spans 17 amino acids. The CDR3 DNA reads TGTGCCAGCATCAAGACTCTAGCGGGAGGACACACCGGGGAGCTGTTTTTT. This codes for CASIKTLAGGHTGELFF.

The chain joins TRBV10-2 to TRBJ1-1; 10 bases fit TRBD1. There are 13 residues in the CDR3. The germline V gene encodes CDR1 WSHSY and CDR2 SAAADI. J lost 1 base, V lost 8 bases, and 1 base had no gene match. CDR3 bases: TGCGCCAGCGGGGACAGGGGGAACACTGAAGCTTTCTTT. Its protein is CASGDRGNTEAFF.

The chain joins TRBV7-8 to TRBJ2-5, with D perhaps TRBD1 (5 bases). Germline values: CDR1 SGHVS, CDR2 FQNEAQ. V was clipped by 6 bases and J by 5 bases, with 19 bases between them. The CDR3 has 15 residues. The CDR3 sequence: CASRPNLGARETQYF. As DNA, the CDR3 is TGTGCCAGCAGACCTAATCTAGGGGCGAGGGAGACCCAGTACTTC.

This sequence joins TRBV7-6 and TRBJ2-1; D unresolved. There are 13 residues in the CDR3. CDR1 and CDR2 from the germline V gene are SGHVS and FNYEAQ. The ends were cut back, 3 bases at V and 9 bases at J, with 12 bases in the middle. CDR3 protein: CASSFKRSPEQFF. Written as DNA, the CDR3 is TGTGCCAGCAGCTTTAAGAGGTCCCCTGAGCAGTTCTTC. Combining the CDR3 with reference TRBV7-6 and TRBJ2-1 gives the whole variable domain GAGVSQSPRYKVTKRGQDVALRCDPISGHVSLYWYRQALGQGPEFLTYFNYEAQQDKSGLPNDRFSAERPEGSISTLTIQRTEQRDSAMYRCASSFKRSPEQFFGPGTRLTVL.

The chain recombines TRBV5-1 with TRBJ2-7; 9 nucleotides line up with TRBD1. The ends lost 4 bases at V and 3 bases at J; junction bases unmatched: 5. CDR1 is SGHRS and CDR2 is YFSETQ in the germline V gene. This CDR3 has 14 residues. The CDR3 region is CASSPRTGDYEQYF. CDR3 nucleotides: TGCGCCAGCAGCCCTCGGACAGGGGACTACGAGCAGTACTTC.

This chain connects TRBV2 to TRBJ1-2; D uncertain. Germline values: CDR1 SNHLY, CDR2 FYNNEI. The germline V and J ends were trimmed by 2 bases and 4 bases, with 14 bases remaining between them. The CDR3 length is 15 residues. CDR3 bases: TGTGCCAGCAGTGAAACTAGGAGTTATAGCTATGGCTACACCTTC. It codes for CASSETRSYSYGYTF.